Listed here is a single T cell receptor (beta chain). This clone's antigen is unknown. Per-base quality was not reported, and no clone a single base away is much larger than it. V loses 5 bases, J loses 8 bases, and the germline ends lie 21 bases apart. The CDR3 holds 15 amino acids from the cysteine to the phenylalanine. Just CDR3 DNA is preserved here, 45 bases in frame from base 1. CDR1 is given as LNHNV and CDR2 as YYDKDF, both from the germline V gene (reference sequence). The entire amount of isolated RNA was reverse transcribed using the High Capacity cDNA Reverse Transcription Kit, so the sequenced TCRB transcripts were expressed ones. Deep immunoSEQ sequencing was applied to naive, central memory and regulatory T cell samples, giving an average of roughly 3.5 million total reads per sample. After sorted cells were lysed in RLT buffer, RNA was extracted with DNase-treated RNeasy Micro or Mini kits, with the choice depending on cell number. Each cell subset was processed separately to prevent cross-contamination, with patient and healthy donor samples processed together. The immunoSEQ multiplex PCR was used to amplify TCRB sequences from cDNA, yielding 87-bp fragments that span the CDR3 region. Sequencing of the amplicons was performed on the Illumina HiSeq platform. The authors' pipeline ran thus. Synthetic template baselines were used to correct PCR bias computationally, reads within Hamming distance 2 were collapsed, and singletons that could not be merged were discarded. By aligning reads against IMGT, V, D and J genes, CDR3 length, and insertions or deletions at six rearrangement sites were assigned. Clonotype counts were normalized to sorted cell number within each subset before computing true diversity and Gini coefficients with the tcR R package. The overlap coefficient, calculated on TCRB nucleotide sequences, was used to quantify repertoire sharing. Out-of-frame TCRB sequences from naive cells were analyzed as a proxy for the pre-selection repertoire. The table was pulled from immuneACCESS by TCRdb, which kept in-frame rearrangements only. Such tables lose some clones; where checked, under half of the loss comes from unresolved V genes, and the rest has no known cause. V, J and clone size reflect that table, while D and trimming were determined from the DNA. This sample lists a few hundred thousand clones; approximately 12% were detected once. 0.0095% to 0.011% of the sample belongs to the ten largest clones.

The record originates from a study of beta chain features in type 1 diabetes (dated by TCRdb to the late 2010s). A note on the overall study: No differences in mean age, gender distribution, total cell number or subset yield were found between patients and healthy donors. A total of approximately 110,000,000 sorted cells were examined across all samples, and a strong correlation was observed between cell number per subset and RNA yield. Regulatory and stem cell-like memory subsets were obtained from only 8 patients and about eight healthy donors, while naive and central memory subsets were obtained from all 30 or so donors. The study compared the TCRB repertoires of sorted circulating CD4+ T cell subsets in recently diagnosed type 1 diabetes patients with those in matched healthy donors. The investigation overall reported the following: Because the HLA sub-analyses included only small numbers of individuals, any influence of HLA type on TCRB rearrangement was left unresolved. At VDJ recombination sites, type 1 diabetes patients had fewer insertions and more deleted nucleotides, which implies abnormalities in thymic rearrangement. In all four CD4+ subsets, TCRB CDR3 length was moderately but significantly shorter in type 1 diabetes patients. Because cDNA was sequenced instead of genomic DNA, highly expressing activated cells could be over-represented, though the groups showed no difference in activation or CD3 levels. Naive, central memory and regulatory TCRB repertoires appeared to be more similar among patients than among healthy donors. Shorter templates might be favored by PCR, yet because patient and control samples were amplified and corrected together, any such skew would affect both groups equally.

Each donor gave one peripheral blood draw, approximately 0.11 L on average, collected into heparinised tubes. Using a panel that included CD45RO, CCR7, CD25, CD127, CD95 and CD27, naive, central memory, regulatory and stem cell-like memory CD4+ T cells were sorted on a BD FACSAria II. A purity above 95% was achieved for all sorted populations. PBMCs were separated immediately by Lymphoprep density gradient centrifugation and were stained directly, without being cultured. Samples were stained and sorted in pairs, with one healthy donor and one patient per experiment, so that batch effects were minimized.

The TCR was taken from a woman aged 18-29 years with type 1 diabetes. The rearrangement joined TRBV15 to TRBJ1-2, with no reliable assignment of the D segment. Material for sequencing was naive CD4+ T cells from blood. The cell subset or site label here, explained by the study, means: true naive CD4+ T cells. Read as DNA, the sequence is TGTGCCACCAGCTCATACCTTATTGGGCCGGAAGGCTACACCTTC. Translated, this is CATSSYLIGPEGYTF.